These T cell receptor beta chains were read from a single sample in a study of cytomegalovirus exposure and HLA in healthy donors. Generated by immunoSEQ multiplex PCR, the TCRdb table keeps only in-frame clones and is missing some. The sample holds around 190,000 clones, roughly 77% seen once. Input material: PBMCs. All receptors derive from a man aged 35 to 55 in good health and CMV-seropositive. CDR3s include the opening cysteine and the closing phenylalanine or tryptophan. D genes are given only for firm matches. Size tells how often a clone was seen (once, few, many) or the class of an expanded clone, and some rows leave it out.

v_gene	j_gene	d_gene	abundance	CDR3aa	CDR3nt
TRBV5-1	TRBJ2-2	.	once	CATRETPTNTGELFF	TGCGCCACCCGTGAAACGCCTACGAACACCGGGGAGCTGTTTTTT
TRBV14	TRBJ2-7	.	.	CASSQTYLAYEQYF	TGTGCCAGCAGCCAGACCTACCTAGCTTACGAGCAGTACTTC
TRBV19	TRBJ1-6	TRBD1	once	CASSPRTGSGTPLHF	TGTGCCAGTAGTCCCAGGACAGGATCCGGAACACCCCTCCACTTT
TRBV5-6	TRBJ1-2	TRBD1	.	CASSSLDRGLPYGYTF	TGTGCCAGCAGCTCCCTTGACAGGGGGCTTCCCTATGGCTACACCTTC
TRBV6-1	TRBJ1-1	TRBD1	.	CASSGQGGLNTEAFF	TGTGCCAGCAGTGGACAGGGGGGTCTGAACACTGAAGCTTTCTTT
TRBV7-8	TRBJ2-5	.	.	CASSLGRLGPWETQYF	TGTGCCAGCAGCTTAGGCCGACTAGGGCCGTGGGAGACCCAGTACTTC
TRBV7-6	TRBJ2-7	.	few	CASSLALAATEQYF	TGTGCCAGCAGCTTAGCGCTTGCGGCAACCGAGCAGTACTTC
TRBV2	TRBJ2-3	.	.	CASSEIPTPTDTQYF	TGTGCCAGCAGTGAAATCCCTACTCCGACAGATACGCAGTATTTT
TRBV9	TRBJ1-4	.	.	CASSAEQSNEKLFF	TGTGCCAGCAGCGCGGAACAGTCTAATGAAAAACTGTTTTTT
TRBV27	TRBJ2-5	.	.	CASSWRETQYF	TGTGCCAGCAGTTGGAGAGAGACCCAGTACTTC
TRBV14	TRBJ2-7	.	.	CASRASGAYEQYF	TGTGCCAGCAGGGCCTCGGGGGCCTACGAGCAGTACTTC
TRBV7-8	TRBJ2-7	.	.	CASSLVGVPYEQYF	TGTGCCAGCAGCTTAGTCGGGGTCCCTTACGAGCAGTACTTC
TRBV29-1	TRBJ2-5	TRBD2	few	CSGGSATGGEGETQYF	TGCAGCGGTGGATCGGCTACGGGGGGTGAGGGGGAGACCCAGTACTTC